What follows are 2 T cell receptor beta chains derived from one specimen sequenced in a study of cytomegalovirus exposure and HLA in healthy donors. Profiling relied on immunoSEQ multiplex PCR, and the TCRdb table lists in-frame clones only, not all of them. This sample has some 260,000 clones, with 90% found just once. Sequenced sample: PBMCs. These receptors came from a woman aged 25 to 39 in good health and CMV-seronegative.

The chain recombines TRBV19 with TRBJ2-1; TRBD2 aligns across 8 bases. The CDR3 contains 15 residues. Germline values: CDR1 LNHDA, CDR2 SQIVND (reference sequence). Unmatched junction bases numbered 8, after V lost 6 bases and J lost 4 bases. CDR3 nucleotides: TGTGCCAGTAGACCAAGCGGGAGCTATTACAATGAGCAGTTCTTC. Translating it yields CASRPSGSYYNEQFF.

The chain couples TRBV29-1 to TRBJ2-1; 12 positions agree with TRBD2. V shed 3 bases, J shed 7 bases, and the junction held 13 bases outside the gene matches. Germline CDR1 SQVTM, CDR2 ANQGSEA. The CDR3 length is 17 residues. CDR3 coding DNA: TGCAGCGTTGAGGCCAGGTCTAGCGGGAGGGCCGGGAATGAGCAGTTCTTC. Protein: CSVEARSSGRAGNEQFF.